This is a list of T cell receptor beta chains from one sample in a study of post-analysis software for immune sequencing data. TCRdb ran MiXCR on the PCR reads and lists one entry per CDR3 protein. The sample holds roughly 580,000 distinct CDR3 sequences, roughly 46% seen once. The source material was blood. The receptors stem from a girl aged 5 to 17 with multiple sclerosis. CDR3s include the opening cysteine and the closing phenylalanine or tryptophan. The D gene is left open where the match is weak. Expanded clones get a size class; other rows say once, few or many, or leave the size out.

clone_size: few; d_call: TRBD2; j_call: TRBJ2-3; v_call: TRBV10-3; cdr3_nt: TGTGCCATCAAGGCTAGCGGGAGGGCAGATACGCAGTATTTT; cdr3_aa: CAIKASGRADTQYF
clone_size: .; d_call: TRBD2; j_call: TRBJ2-7; v_call: TRBV10-3; cdr3_nt: TGTGCCATCAGTGAGTCGAAGCCACGGACTAGCGGGAGGGAAATCTACGAGCAGTACTTC; cdr3_aa: CAISESKPRTSGREIYEQYF
clone_size: .; d_call: .; j_call: TRBJ1-1; v_call: TRBV11-2; cdr3_nt: TGTGCCAGCAGCTTACGCCGGGGGCGGTTGGAGAACACTGAAGCTTTCTTT; cdr3_aa: CASSLRRGRLENTEAFF
clone_size: .; d_call: TRBD2; j_call: TRBJ2-1; v_call: TRBV3-1; cdr3_nt: TGTGCCAGCAGCCCCCAAGGACTAGCGGGGCTGGAGCAGTTCTTC; cdr3_aa: CASSPQGLAGLEQFF
clone_size: once; d_call: .; j_call: TRBJ1-5; v_call: TRBV4-1; cdr3_nt: TGCGCCAGCAGCCAAGATCGGGTTGTCCTTGGCAATCAGCCCCAGCATTTT; cdr3_aa: CASSQDRVVLGNQPQHF
clone_size: few; d_call: .; j_call: TRBJ2-7; v_call: TRBV24-1; cdr3_nt: TGTGCCACCAGTGACTCGGACCGTTACGAGCAGTACTTC; cdr3_aa: CATSDSDRYEQYF
clone_size: few; d_call: .; j_call: TRBJ2-1; v_call: TRBV4-1; cdr3_nt: TGCGCCAGCAGCCAAGAACCTAGCAGTCATGAGCAGTTCTTC; cdr3_aa: CASSQEPSSHEQFF
clone_size: .; d_call: TRBD1; j_call: TRBJ1-2; v_call: TRBV7-6; cdr3_nt: TGTGCCAGCAGCTTCGGATTCGGAACCGGGACAGAGAACTATGGCTACACCTTC; cdr3_aa: CASSFGFGTGTENYGYTF
clone_size: few; d_call: .; j_call: TRBJ1-1; v_call: TRBV5-1; cdr3_nt: TGCGCCAGCAGCGCAAACGTGAACACTGAAGCTTTCTTT; cdr3_aa: CASSANVNTEAFF
clone_size: .; d_call: .; j_call: TRBJ2-5; v_call: TRBV21-1; cdr3_nt: TGTGCCAGCAGCAAAGATACAGGGAACCAAGAGACCCAGTACTTC; cdr3_aa: CASSKDTGNQETQYF
clone_size: .; d_call: TRBD2; j_call: TRBJ2-5; v_call: TRBV12-3/TRBV12-4; cdr3_nt: TGTGCCAGCAGTTCTAGCGGGAGTTATGGAGAGACCCAGTACTTC; cdr3_aa: CASSSSGSYGETQYF
clone_size: .; d_call: .; j_call: TRBJ1-2; v_call: TRBV6-5; cdr3_nt: TGTGCCAGCAGTTCCTGGACAGCCCGGGGCCCCCTATATGGCTACACCTTC; cdr3_aa: CASSSWTARGPLYGYTF
clone_size: few; d_call: .; j_call: TRBJ1-1; v_call: TRBV12-3/TRBV12-4; cdr3_nt: TGTGCCAGCAGTTTAGTTCGGGGCACTGAAGCTTTCTTT; cdr3_aa: CASSLVRGTEAFF
clone_size: few; d_call: .; j_call: TRBJ2-3; v_call: TRBV7-2; cdr3_nt: TGTGCCAGCAGCTCCCTCGGGCCCACAGATACGCAGTATTTT; cdr3_aa: CASSSLGPTDTQYF
clone_size: .; d_call: .; j_call: TRBJ2-2; v_call: TRBV10-1; cdr3_nt: TGCGCCAGCAGTGGTTTGGTCGGGGAGCTGTTTTTT; cdr3_aa: CASSGLVGELFF
clone_size: few; d_call: .; j_call: TRBJ1-1; v_call: TRBV7-2; cdr3_nt: TGTGCCAGCAGCTCCTCAATGAACACTGAAGCTTTCTTT; cdr3_aa: CASSSSMNTEAFF
clone_size: .; d_call: .; j_call: TRBJ2-7; v_call: TRBV5-1; cdr3_nt: TGCGCCAGCAGCCTAAATCCGGGGTACGAGCAGTACTTC; cdr3_aa: CASSLNPGYEQYF
clone_size: few; d_call: .; j_call: TRBJ2-4; v_call: TRBV13; cdr3_nt: TGTGCCAGCAGCTTAGGGCTATTAAACATTCAGTACTTC; cdr3_aa: CASSLGLLNIQYF
clone_size: few; d_call: TRBD2; j_call: TRBJ2-7; v_call: TRBV6-6; cdr3_nt: TGTGCCAGCAGTATGACTAGCGGGAGAGCGAACGAGCAGTACTTC; cdr3_aa: CASSMTSGRANEQYF
clone_size: .; d_call: TRBD1; j_call: TRBJ1-5; v_call: TRBV5-6; cdr3_nt: TGTGCCAGCAGCTTAGGGACAGATCAGGGGGGCAATCAGCCCCAGCATTTT; cdr3_aa: CASSLGTDQGGNQPQHF
clone_size: .; d_call: TRBD2; j_call: TRBJ2-3; v_call: TRBV10-3; cdr3_nt: TGTGCCATCAGTGCGCTGACTAGCGCAGAAGATACGCAGTATTTT; cdr3_aa: CAISALTSAEDTQYF
clone_size: few; d_call: .; j_call: TRBJ2-1; v_call: TRBV27; cdr3_nt: TGTGCCAGCAGTCCAGGGGTTAGCAGCTACAATGAGCAGTTCTTC; cdr3_aa: CASSPGVSSYNEQFF
clone_size: .; d_call: .; j_call: TRBJ1-5; v_call: TRBV27; cdr3_nt: TGTGCCAGCACCCCGGCCGGGGTTAGCAATCAGCCCCAGCATTTT; cdr3_aa: CASTPAGVSNQPQHF
clone_size: .; d_call: .; j_call: TRBJ2-1; v_call: TRBV4-1; cdr3_nt: TGCGCCAGCAGCCAAGATTCGGGCGGGGCCAGCTCCTACAATGAGCAGTTCTTC; cdr3_aa: CASSQDSGGASSYNEQFF
clone_size: few; d_call: TRBD2; j_call: TRBJ2-1; v_call: TRBV7-9; cdr3_nt: TGTGCCAACACGAACCTAAGGACTAGCGGGAGCAATGAGCAGTTCTTC; cdr3_aa: CANTNLRTSGSNEQFF
clone_size: .; d_call: TRBD2; j_call: TRBJ2-5; v_call: TRBV5-7; cdr3_nt: TGTGCCAGCAGCCCTGAAAGGGAGGGGACCCAGTACTTC; cdr3_aa: CASSPEREGTQYF
clone_size: few; d_call: TRBD2; j_call: TRBJ2-1; v_call: TRBV12-3/TRBV12-4; cdr3_nt: TGTGCCAGCACCCTAGGGACTAGCAAGAATGAGCAGTTCTTC; cdr3_aa: CASTLGTSKNEQFF
clone_size: few; d_call: TRBD2; j_call: TRBJ2-7; v_call: TRBV6-1; cdr3_nt: TGTGCCAGCAGGCTAGCGGGGGCCTACTACGAGCAGTACTTC; cdr3_aa: CASRLAGAYYEQYF
clone_size: .; d_call: .; j_call: TRBJ2-7; v_call: TRBV20-1; cdr3_nt: TGCAGTGCTAGAGATCCGCGGCAGCCCCTAGCTTACGAGCAGTACTTC; cdr3_aa: CSARDPRQPLAYEQYF
clone_size: .; d_call: TRBD1; j_call: TRBJ2-1; v_call: TRBV24-1; cdr3_nt: TGTGCCACCAGTGGTTGGGGGACAGGGGGCAATGAGCAGTTCTTC; cdr3_aa: CATSGWGTGGNEQFF
clone_size: few; d_call: .; j_call: TRBJ2-7; v_call: TRBV11-2; cdr3_nt: TGTGCCAGCAGCTCCCAACAAACTAGGGGATCCTACGAGCAGTACTTC; cdr3_aa: CASSSQQTRGSYEQYF
clone_size: .; d_call: TRBD1; j_call: TRBJ2-1; v_call: TRBV24-1; cdr3_nt: TGTGCCACCAGTGATTTGCTTTCCATCTGGACAGGGACCGATGAGCAGTTCTTC; cdr3_aa: CATSDLLSIWTGTDEQFF
clone_size: .; d_call: .; j_call: TRBJ2-1; v_call: TRBV10-3; cdr3_nt: TGTGCCATCAGTGAGCCTCTTCAATCGGGGCAGTTCTTC; cdr3_aa: CAISEPLQSGQFF
clone_size: many; d_call: .; j_call: TRBJ2-7; v_call: TRBV27; cdr3_nt: TGTGCCAGCAGTCAAGGGACGGAGGTTTCGGACGAGCAGTACTTC; cdr3_aa: CASSQGTEVSDEQYF
clone_size: .; d_call: .; j_call: TRBJ1-2; v_call: TRBV29-1; cdr3_nt: TGCAGCGTTGAAGACACCCCAGGCTATGGCTACACCTTC; cdr3_aa: CSVEDTPGYGYTF
clone_size: .; d_call: TRBD2; j_call: TRBJ2-7; v_call: TRBV20-1; cdr3_nt: TGCAGTGCTAGAGTGCCCTCAGGGCGGGGGGTCTACAATGAGCAGTACTTC; cdr3_aa: CSARVPSGRGVYNEQYF
clone_size: .; d_call: .; j_call: TRBJ2-7; v_call: TRBV5-1; cdr3_nt: TGCGCCGGCAGCGTGCCGGGACAATCCTACGAGCAGTACTTC; cdr3_aa: CAGSVPGQSYEQYF
clone_size: .; d_call: .; j_call: TRBJ2-6; v_call: TRBV12-3/TRBV12-4; cdr3_nt: TGTGCCAGCAGCCCAGACAGGAGACACCTGACTTTC; cdr3_aa: CASSPDRRHLTF
clone_size: .; d_call: TRBD1; j_call: TRBJ2-7; v_call: TRBV9; cdr3_nt: TGTGCCAGCAGCGTAGAAGGGACAGCCCTCTCCTACGAGCAGTACTTC; cdr3_aa: CASSVEGTALSYEQYF
clone_size: few; d_call: .; j_call: TRBJ2-2; v_call: TRBV12-3/TRBV12-4; cdr3_nt: TGTGCCAGCAGTTTAAGTGGGTTTCAGGGGCTCACCGGGGAGCTGTTTTTT; cdr3_aa: CASSLSGFQGLTGELFF
clone_size: .; d_call: .; j_call: TRBJ2-1; v_call: TRBV12-3/TRBV12-4; cdr3_nt: TGTGCCAGCAGTTTCTTCTCGGGGGAGCAGTTCTTC; cdr3_aa: CASSFFSGEQFF
clone_size: .; d_call: .; j_call: TRBJ1-4; v_call: TRBV20-1; cdr3_nt: TGCAGTGCTAGAGAGGGCGATGAAAAACTGTTTTTT; cdr3_aa: CSAREGDEKLFF
clone_size: .; d_call: .; j_call: TRBJ1-4; v_call: TRBV12-3/TRBV12-4; cdr3_nt: TGTGCCAGCAGTCCTTACTTAGACAGTGATGAAAAACTGTTTTTT; cdr3_aa: CASSPYLDSDEKLFF
clone_size: .; d_call: .; j_call: TRBJ2-3; v_call: TRBV5-6; cdr3_nt: TGTGCCAGCAGCTCCTACGGGACGCAGTATTTT; cdr3_aa: CASSSYGTQYF
clone_size: .; d_call: .; j_call: TRBJ2-3; v_call: TRBV2; cdr3_nt: TGTGCCAGCAGTGAGGGGCTTGGCACAGATACGCAGTATTTT; cdr3_aa: CASSEGLGTDTQYF
clone_size: .; d_call: TRBD2; j_call: TRBJ2-7; v_call: TRBV7-9; cdr3_nt: TGTGCCAGCAGCCCCCAGGGGACTAGACCCTACGAGCAGTACTTC; cdr3_aa: CASSPQGTRPYEQYF
clone_size: .; d_call: TRBD1; j_call: TRBJ1-2; v_call: TRBV3-1; cdr3_nt: TGTGCCAGCAGCCCGACAGGGTATAGTGGCTACACCTTC; cdr3_aa: CASSPTGYSGYTF
clone_size: few; d_call: .; j_call: TRBJ2-7; v_call: TRBV7-3; cdr3_nt: TGTGCCAGCAGCTTAACGTTAGGGGCTACCTACGAGCAGTACTTC; cdr3_aa: CASSLTLGATYEQYF
clone_size: .; d_call: .; j_call: TRBJ2-1; v_call: TRBV27; cdr3_nt: TGTGCCAGCAGTTTGTGGCCCTACAATGAGCAGTTCTTC; cdr3_aa: CASSLWPYNEQFF